Shown below are 9 T cell receptor beta chains from a single sample sequenced in a study of CD8+ T cells in alopecia areata. Sequencing used cDNA as its template, made by extracting RNA and reverse transcribing it. Clones were sequenced by immunoSEQ multiplex PCR, and TCRdb holds only the in-frame ones, with some missing. The table lists 200,000 to 250,000 clones, about three fifths of them singletons, with approximately 0.45% in the top ten. The sample consisted of CD4+ T cells sorted from blood, taken at week 0. The receptors originated from a human donor with alopecia areata.

This clone was detected ten times or more. The chain carries TRBV19 and TRBJ2-3; 7 bases map to TRBD1. Trimming at V came to 9 bases and at J to 3 bases, leaving 12 bases not matched to a gene. CDR3 length equals 15 residues. The germline CDR1 and CDR2 sequences are LNHDA and SQIVND (reference sequence). The CDR3 region is CASTTKGGRTDTQYF. CDR3 DNA sequence: TGTGCCAGCACGACCAAAGGGGGCCGTACAGATACGCAGTATTTT.

This clone has more than one count but fewer than ten. This sequence joins TRBV5-1 and TRBJ2-3; no reliable D call. In germline, CDR1 is SGHRS, CDR2 YFSETQ. With 4 bases removed from V and 2 bases from J, the gap between germline ends came to 11 bases. This CDR3 spans 14 amino acids. This CDR3 reads CASSLDGSTDTQYF. For the CDR3, the DNA is TGCGCCAGCAGCCTGGATGGCTCCACAGATACGCAGTATTTT.

J is TRBJ2-7 and V is TRBV6-1, with 7 bases identical to TRBD2. CDR3 length: 12 amino acids. The V gene's germline CDR1 is MNHNS and CDR2 SASEGT. V lost 5 bases to trimming and J lost 10 bases; unmatched junction nucleotides: 8. The CDR3 DNA reads TGTGCCAGCAGTCTCGGGGGGTATCTCCAGTACTTC. Translating it yields CASSLGGYLQYF.

The CDR3 bases are TGCGCCAGCAGCTTGGAACAAGCAAGTGGCTACACCTTC. Translation: CASSLEQASGYTF. V usage is TRBV5-1 and J usage is TRBJ1-2; the D is unclear. The CDR3 extends over 13 amino acids. V shed 0 bases and J shed 7 bases, with 10 bases lying between them. In germline, CDR1 is SGHRS, CDR2 YFSETQ. The variable domain in full, completed from reference TRBV5-1 and TRBJ1-2, reads KAGVTQTPRYLIKTRGQQVTLSCSPISGHRSVSWYQQTPGQGLQFLFEYFSETQRNKGNFPGRFSGRQFSNSRSEMNVSTLELGDSALYLCASSLEQASGYTFGSGTRLTVV.

The rearrangement joins TRBV5-1 to TRBJ2-2; D gene unclear. The CDR3 length is 14 residues. CDR1 is SGHRS, CDR2 YFSETQ, per germline. The V gene lost 0 bases and the J gene lost 6 bases, with 9 bases spanning the gap. The CDR3 region has the DNA TGCGCCAGCAGCTTGGTGGTCGCGGCCGGGGAGCTGTTTTTT. Protein: CASSLVVAAGELFF.

The chain links TRBV29-1 to TRBJ2-7; a weak D match, TRBD1 (7 bases). This CDR3 is built from 16 residues. Germline loops: CDR1 SQVTM, CDR2 ANQGSEA. Trimming shortened V by 3 bases and J by 3 bases, and 21 bases separated the two germline ends. CDR3 in DNA: TGCAGCGTTGACGTACCCGGGGGACAGATGTACTACGAGCAGTACTTC. Encoded protein: CSVDVPGGQMYYEQYF.

The CDR3 sequence is CASSPTDGQPHF. The CDR3 DNA follows: TGTGCCAGCAGTCCTACAGACGGACAGCCCCACTTT. This chain joins TRBV28 and TRBJ1-6; D might be TRBD1 (6 bases). The germline V and J ends were trimmed by 5 bases and 18 bases, with 17 bases remaining between them. This CDR3 region has 12 residues. Germline CDR1 MDHEN, CDR2 SYDVKM.

This chain joins TRBV7-9 and TRBJ2-3; 10 nucleotides line up with TRBD2. The CDR3 runs 17 residues. Germline V gives CDR1 SEHNR, CDR2 FQNEAQ (reference sequence). The ends lost 5 bases at V and 2 bases at J; junction bases unmatched: 10. CDR3 nucleotide sequence: TGTGCCAGCAGCAATAGCGGGAGGCCACCGCCCACAGATACGCAGTATTTT. Protein: CASSNSGRPPPTDTQYF.

V and J are TRBV29-1 and TRBJ2-1; 7 positions match TRBD1. CDR1 and CDR2 from the germline V gene are SQVTM and ANQGSEA. This CDR3 is 15 amino acids long. J gave up 3 bases and V 3 bases, and 8 bases lay outside the gene matches. This chain's CDR3 is CSVDFSQGFYNEQFF. CDR3 DNA sequence: TGCAGCGTTGACTTTTCACAGGGGTTCTACAATGAGCAGTTCTTC.